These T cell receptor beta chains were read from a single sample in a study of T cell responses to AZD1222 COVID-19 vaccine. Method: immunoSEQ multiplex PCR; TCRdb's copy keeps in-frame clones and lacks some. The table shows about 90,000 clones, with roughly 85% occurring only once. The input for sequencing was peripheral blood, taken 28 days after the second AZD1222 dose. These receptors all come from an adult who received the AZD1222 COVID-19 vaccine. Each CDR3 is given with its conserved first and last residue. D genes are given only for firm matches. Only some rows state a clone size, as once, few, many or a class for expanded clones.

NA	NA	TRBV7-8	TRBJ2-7	TGTGCCAGCAGCAAACAAGGAGAGTACTACGAGCAGTACTTC	CASSKQGEYYEQYF
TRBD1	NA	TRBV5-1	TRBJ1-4	TGCGCCAGCTCCTCCGGGACAGATAATGAAAAACTGTTTTTT	CASSSGTDNEKLFF
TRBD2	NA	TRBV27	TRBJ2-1	TGTGCCAGCAGGATGGGACTAGCTACCGGCAGTGAGCAGTTCTTC	CASRMGLATGSEQFF
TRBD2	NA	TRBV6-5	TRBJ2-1	TGTGCCAGCAGTAAACTAGCGGGGGCCGACAATGAGCAGTTCTTC	CASSKLAGADNEQFF
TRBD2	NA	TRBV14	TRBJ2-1	TGTGCCAGCAGCGTGGGACTAGGTAATAATGAGCAGTTCTTC	CASSVGLGNNEQFF
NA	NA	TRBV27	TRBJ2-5	TGTGCCAGCAGCCGTAGGCCCACCGGGGAGACCCAGTACTTC	CASSRRPTGETQYF
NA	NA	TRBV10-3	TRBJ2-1	TGTGCCATCCCGGGGAGGAGACAGGCATACAATGAGCAGTTCTTC	CAIPGRRQAYNEQFF
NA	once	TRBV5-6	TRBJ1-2	TGTGCCAGCAGCTTAAGGGGTGGCGGCTACACCTTC	CASSLRGGGYTF
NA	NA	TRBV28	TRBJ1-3	TGTGCCAGCAGACGGACAGCCCCAATCTCTGGAAACACCATATATTTT	CASRRTAPISGNTIYF
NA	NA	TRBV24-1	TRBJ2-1	TGTGCCACCAGTGATTCCGGGGGCCTGACCTACAATGAGCAGTTCTTC	CATSDSGGLTYNEQFF
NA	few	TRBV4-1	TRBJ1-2	TGCGCCAGTTCGTCGGTGGGCAGCTCTAACTATGGCTACACCTTC	CASSSVGSSNYGYTF
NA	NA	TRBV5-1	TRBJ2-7	TGCGCCAGCAGCTTAGGGGGGACCAGCTCCTACGAGCAGTACTTC	CASSLGGTSSYEQYF
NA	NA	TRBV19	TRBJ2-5	TGTGCCAGTAGTATAGGGGGAGGAGAGACCCAGTACTTC	CASSIGGGETQYF
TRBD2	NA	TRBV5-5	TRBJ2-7	TGTGCCAGCAGCTTGGGGCCGGGGACTAGCCGCGAGCAGTACTTC	CASSLGPGTSREQYF
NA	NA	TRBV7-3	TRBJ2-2	TGTGCCTCAACCCGGAGCGCGAACACCGGGGAGCTGTTTTTT	CASTRSANTGELFF
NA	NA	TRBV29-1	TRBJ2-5	TGCAGCGTTGGGGAGACCCAGTACTTC	CSVGETQYF
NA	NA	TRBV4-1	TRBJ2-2	TGCGCCAGCAGCCAAGGGGAGCTGTTTTTT	CASSQGELFF
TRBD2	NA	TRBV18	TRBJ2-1	TGTGCCAGCTCACCCCCGAGCGGGAGGGCCGTTGGGGAGCAGTTCTTC	CASSPPSGRAVGEQFF
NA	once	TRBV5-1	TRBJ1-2	TGCGCCAGCAGCTTGGTGAGGACGGGGGGCTACACCTTC	CASSLVRTGGYTF
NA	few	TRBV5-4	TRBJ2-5	TGTGCCAGCAGCAGGACCCTCCAAGAGACCCAGTACTTC	CASSRTLQETQYF
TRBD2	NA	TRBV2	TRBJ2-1	TGCGCCCGCGGGGGAGGACGGGGGGCCTACAATGAGCAGTTCTTC	CARGGGRGAYNEQFF
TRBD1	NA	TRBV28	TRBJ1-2	TGTGCCAGCAGTTTGCCATTGACAGGGGGCTTGAACTATGGCTACACCTTC	CASSLPLTGGLNYGYTF
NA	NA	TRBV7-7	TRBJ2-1	TGTGCTAGCAGCCCGAGCTCCTACAATGAGCAGTTCTTC	CASSPSSYNEQFF
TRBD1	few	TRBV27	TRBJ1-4	TGTGCCAGCAGTTTGGTACAGGGGAGGCAACTGTTTTTT	CASSLVQGRQLFF
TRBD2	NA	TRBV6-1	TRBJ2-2	TGTGCCAGCAGTGAAGAGCGGGGGGGTTACACCGGGGAGCTGTTTTTT	CASSEERGGYTGELFF
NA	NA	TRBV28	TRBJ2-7	TGTGCCAGCAGTTTAGGGCAGGGGCCGTACGAGCAGTACTTC	CASSLGQGPYEQYF
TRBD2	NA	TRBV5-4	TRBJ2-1	TGTGCCAGCAGCTTGGACCCGACGGGGGGGATATACAATGAGCAGTTCTTC	CASSLDPTGGIYNEQFF
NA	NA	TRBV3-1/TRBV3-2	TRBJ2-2	TGTGCCAGCAGCCAAATAGGGGGTGGGCCCGGGGAGCTGTTTTTT	CASSQIGGGPGELFF